One T cell receptor (beta chain) is described in this entry. This specimen comes from a study of blood T cell repertoires in COVID-19. Study at large: Samples taken during acute and convalescent COVID-19 were collected in the United States, Italy and Spain. Sample material is recorded as cDNA or gDNA derived from T cells, B-cell-depleted T cells, or PBMCs.

Methods used by the authors: Reference gene primer amplification yielded estimated nucleated cell counts. Assay: immunoSEQ multiplex PCR; the TCRdb copy retains only in-frame clones and omits some. That table is the source of V, J and clone size, and D and trimming were worked out from the DNA. The sample carries 84,000 or so clones, under 85% recorded once. Germline lookup yields CDR1 LNHNV and CDR2 YYDKDF (reference sequence). The V segment lost 0 bases and the J segment 2 bases; nucleotides outside the gene matches: 4. The length of the CDR3 is 17 residues. The rearrangement joins TRBV15 to TRBJ2-7; 13 bases fit TRBD2. This TCR was sampled from an elderly woman with acute or convalescent COVID-19. Sequenced: peripheral blood. The CDR3 region is CATSRDRTSGGPYEQYF. For the CDR3, the DNA is TGTGCCACCAGCAGAGATCGGACTAGCGGGGGACCCTACGAGCAGTACTTC. Complete variable domain (other parts from reference TRBV15 and TRBJ2-7): DAMVIQNPRYQVTQFGKPVTLSCSQTLNHNVMYWYQQKSSQAPKLLFHYYDKDFNNEADTPDNFQSRRPNTSFCFLDIRSPGLGDTAMYLCATSRDRTSGGPYEQYFGPGTRLTVT.